The clone carrying this T cell receptor (beta chain) was observed many times. What it binds is unknown. The CDR3 contains 13 residues. V was shortened by 10 bases and J by 6 bases, with 16 bases between the two germline ends. Roughly 9.1 ml of fresh peripheral blood supplied the PBMCs. This specimen belongs to a study of T cells in Graves' hyperthyroidism and ophthalmopathy. Study details: The initial diagnosis was the point when peripheral blood was collected, ahead of any treatment.

Amplified TCR beta CDR3 regions came from RNA transcripts. First-round RT-PCR with HTBI primers amplified the TCR CDR3 region. TCRdb re-called the multiplex PCR reads through MiXCR, storing one row per CDR3 protein. The table records around 250,000 distinct CDR3 sequences, about 14% of them present only once. Points from the study as a whole: Researchers report that a 13 V-J model separated ophthalmopathy from stable hyperthyroidism. Among clonotypes expanded in thyroid above 0.001, most were also found in blood.

Sequencing was performed on blood. The sequence was collected from a middle-aged woman with Graves' hyperthyroidism that later progressed to Graves' ophthalmopathy. The rearrangement joins TRBV12-3 or TRBV12-4 to TRBJ2-1; no reliable D call. The CDR3 loop reads CATTRGRANEQFF. The CDR3 coding sequence is TGTGCCACCACGCGCGGACGGGCCAATGAGCAGTTCTTC.